Listed below are T cell receptor beta chains from one sample, sequenced in a study of blood T cell repertoires in COVID-19. Clones were sequenced by immunoSEQ multiplex PCR, and TCRdb holds only the in-frame ones, with some missing. The sample lists 45,000 to 65,000 clones, 78% occurring once. Material for sequencing was peripheral blood. Receptors originate from a human donor in a cohort sampled during active COVID-19. The CDR3 runs from the conserved cysteine through the conserved F or W. A D gene is named only where the DNA matches it firmly. Clone size appears in some rows only: once, few, many, or a class for an expanded clone.

clone_size: NA; v_call: TRBV24-1; d_call: TRBD2; j_call: TRBJ2-1; cdr3_aa: CATSGGGGAYNEQFF; cdr3_nt: TGTGCCACCAGTGGGGGCGGGGGGGCATACAATGAGCAGTTCTTC
clone_size: NA; v_call: TRBV5-1; d_call: NA; j_call: TRBJ2-7; cdr3_aa: CASSDLGEQYF; cdr3_nt: TGCGCCAGCAGCGATCTCGGGGAGCAGTACTTC
clone_size: NA; v_call: TRBV29-1; d_call: TRBD1; j_call: TRBJ2-7; cdr3_aa: CSVDRGPGGEQYF; cdr3_nt: TGCAGCGTAGACAGGGGCCCCGGCGGCGAGCAGTACTTC
clone_size: NA; v_call: TRBV2; d_call: NA; j_call: TRBJ2-2; cdr3_aa: CASSENLGRGTGELFF; cdr3_nt: TGTGCCAGCAGTGAAAATCTTGGCAGGGGAACCGGGGAGCTGTTTTTT
clone_size: once; v_call: TRBV3-1/TRBV3-2; d_call: TRBD2; j_call: TRBJ2-1; cdr3_aa: CASSQGAGKANEQFF; cdr3_nt: TGTGCCAGCAGCCAAGGAGCGGGGAAGGCCAATGAGCAGTTCTTC
clone_size: NA; v_call: TRBV6-5; d_call: TRBD1; j_call: TRBJ1-6; cdr3_aa: CASSRTGEDSPLHF; cdr3_nt: TGTGCCAGCAGTCGGACAGGGGAAGATTCACCCCTCCACTTT
clone_size: NA; v_call: TRBV6-1; d_call: TRBD2; j_call: TRBJ2-3; cdr3_aa: CASSESVGGSTDTQYF; cdr3_nt: TGTGCCAGCAGTGAATCGGTCGGGGGGTCCACAGATACGCAGTATTTT
clone_size: NA; v_call: TRBV10-2; d_call: NA; j_call: TRBJ1-5; cdr3_aa: CASQSISNQPQHF; cdr3_nt: TGCGCCAGCCAATCCATTAGCAATCAGCCCCAGCATTTT
clone_size: NA; v_call: TRBV3-1/TRBV3-2; d_call: TRBD1; j_call: TRBJ1-2; cdr3_aa: CASSHFGTGYGYTF; cdr3_nt: TGTGCCAGCAGTCACTTCGGGACAGGCTATGGCTACACCTTC
clone_size: once; v_call: TRBV28; d_call: TRBD2; j_call: TRBJ2-1; cdr3_aa: CATCRSGTTNEQFF; cdr3_nt: TGTGCCACCTGTCGGTCCGGGACTACTAATGAGCAGTTCTTC
clone_size: few; v_call: TRBV2; d_call: TRBD1; j_call: TRBJ2-2; cdr3_aa: CASGQADTGELFF; cdr3_nt: TGTGCCAGCGGACAGGCGGACACCGGGGAGCTGTTTTTT
clone_size: NA; v_call: TRBV11-3; d_call: NA; j_call: TRBJ1-1; cdr3_aa: CASSLEGLDTEAFF; cdr3_nt: TGTGCCAGCAGCTTAGAGGGCCTGGACACTGAAGCTTTCTTT
clone_size: NA; v_call: TRBV6-5; d_call: TRBD1; j_call: TRBJ2-2; cdr3_aa: CASTGQGAGTGELFF; cdr3_nt: TGTGCCAGCACCGGACAGGGGGCGGGAACCGGGGAGCTGTTTTTT
clone_size: NA; v_call: TRBV3-1/TRBV3-2; d_call: TRBD2; j_call: TRBJ2-3; cdr3_aa: CASSPGGSGSRTDTQYF; cdr3_nt: TGTGCCAGCAGCCCTGGAGGTAGCGGGAGCCGCACAGATACGCAGTATTTT
clone_size: NA; v_call: TRBV4-2; d_call: TRBD2; j_call: TRBJ2-1; cdr3_aa: CASSLTSGGYNEQFF; cdr3_nt: TGTGCCAGCAGCCTGACTAGCGGGGGCTACAATGAGCAGTTCTTC
clone_size: NA; v_call: TRBV5-4; d_call: TRBD1; j_call: TRBJ1-1; cdr3_aa: CASREAGTGLEGAFF; cdr3_nt: TGTGCCAGCAGGGAAGCCGGGACAGGTCTCGAGGGAGCTTTCTTT
clone_size: NA; v_call: TRBV7-2; d_call: TRBD1; j_call: TRBJ1-5; cdr3_aa: CASSLRQGRGQPQHF; cdr3_nt: TGTGCCAGCAGCCTACGACAGGGAAGGGGTCAGCCCCAGCATTTT
clone_size: NA; v_call: TRBV3-1/TRBV3-2; d_call: TRBD1; j_call: TRBJ1-4; cdr3_aa: CASSPRDSYEKLFF; cdr3_nt: TGTGCCAGCAGCCCCCGGGACAGCTATGAAAAACTGTTTTTT
clone_size: NA; v_call: TRBV19; d_call: NA; j_call: TRBJ1-5; cdr3_aa: CASSIDPGGRINQPQHF; cdr3_nt: TGTGCCAGTAGTATAGATCCTGGGGGCAGAATTAATCAGCCCCAGCATTTT
clone_size: NA; v_call: TRBV24-1; d_call: TRBD2; j_call: TRBJ2-1; cdr3_aa: CATSDPTSGRVGEQFF; cdr3_nt: TGTGCCACCAGTGACCCGACTAGCGGGAGAGTGGGTGAGCAGTTCTTC
clone_size: NA; v_call: TRBV10-2; d_call: NA; j_call: TRBJ2-2; cdr3_aa: CASRLSTQGRELFF; cdr3_nt: TGCGCCAGCAGACTTTCAACCCAGGGAAGGGAGCTGTTTTTT
clone_size: NA; v_call: TRBV4-2; d_call: TRBD2; j_call: TRBJ2-2; cdr3_aa: CASSHKRGADTGELFF; cdr3_nt: TGTGCCAGCAGCCATAAGCGGGGGGCGGACACCGGGGAGCTGTTTTTT
clone_size: NA; v_call: TRBV19; d_call: TRBD1; j_call: TRBJ1-1; cdr3_aa: CASSMGTGGWTEAFF; cdr3_nt: TGTGCCAGTAGTATGGGGACAGGGGGATGGACTGAAGCTTTCTTT
clone_size: NA; v_call: TRBV20-1; d_call: TRBD1; j_call: TRBJ1-1; cdr3_aa: CSASRDRNTEAFF; cdr3_nt: TGCAGTGCTAGTCGGGACAGGAACACTGAAGCTTTCTTT
clone_size: NA; v_call: TRBV7-2; d_call: NA; j_call: TRBJ2-2; cdr3_aa: CASAGAPNTGELFF; cdr3_nt: TGTGCCAGCGCAGGGGCACCAAACACCGGGGAGCTGTTTTTT
clone_size: once; v_call: TRBV7-2; d_call: NA; j_call: TRBJ2-2; cdr3_aa: CASRPGNANTGELFF; cdr3_nt: TGTGCCAGCAGACCAGGGAATGCGAACACCGGGGAGCTGTTTTTT
clone_size: NA; v_call: TRBV18; d_call: NA; j_call: TRBJ1-2; cdr3_aa: CASSPEAGVLGYGYTF; cdr3_nt: TGTGCCAGCTCACCGGAGGCAGGGGTTTTAGGGTATGGCTACACCTTC
clone_size: few; v_call: TRBV28; d_call: TRBD1; j_call: TRBJ2-3; cdr3_aa: CASSRQGMSDTQYF; cdr3_nt: TGTGCCAGCAGCAGACAGGGGATGTCAGATACGCAGTATTTT
clone_size: few; v_call: TRBV6-5; d_call: TRBD1; j_call: TRBJ2-2; cdr3_aa: CASSRQGANTGELFF; cdr3_nt: TGTGCCAGCAGTCGACAGGGGGCGAACACCGGGGAGCTGTTTTTT
clone_size: few; v_call: TRBV19; d_call: NA; j_call: TRBJ1-5; cdr3_aa: CASSPRTGNSNQPQHF; cdr3_nt: TGTGCCAGTAGTCCGCGAACGGGGAATAGCAATCAGCCCCAGCATTTT
clone_size: once; v_call: TRBV25-1; d_call: NA; j_call: TRBJ1-2; cdr3_aa: CASSEFEGIGYTF; cdr3_nt: TGTGCCAGCAGTGAATTTGAGGGAATCGGCTACACCTTC
clone_size: NA; v_call: TRBV25-1; d_call: TRBD1; j_call: TRBJ1-2; cdr3_aa: CASSDPGQGLLGYTF; cdr3_nt: TGTGCCAGCAGTGACCCGGGACAGGGACTTTTAGGCTACACCTTC
clone_size: NA; v_call: TRBV7-2; d_call: NA; j_call: TRBJ2-2; cdr3_aa: CASSPPLGRRYTGELFF; cdr3_nt: TGTGCCAGCAGCCCCCCGTTGGGGCGCAGGTATACCGGGGAGCTGTTTTTT
clone_size: once; v_call: TRBV18; d_call: NA; j_call: TRBJ1-1; cdr3_aa: CASSVDSLNTEAFF; cdr3_nt: TGTGCCAGCTCAGTGGACAGCTTGAACACTGAAGCTTTCTTT
clone_size: NA; v_call: TRBV11-2; d_call: NA; j_call: TRBJ1-6; cdr3_aa: CASSSRVDGGGNSPLHF; cdr3_nt: TGTGCCAGCAGCTCGCGGGTGGATGGCGGAGGTAATTCACCCCTCCACTTT
clone_size: few; v_call: TRBV2; d_call: TRBD1; j_call: TRBJ1-2; cdr3_aa: CASRARDRPYGYTF; cdr3_nt: TGTGCCAGCAGGGCTCGGGACAGACCCTACGGCTACACCTTC
clone_size: many; v_call: TRBV7-9; d_call: TRBD2; j_call: TRBJ2-5; cdr3_aa: CASIQRASGGQETQYF; cdr3_nt: TGTGCCAGCATCCAGAGGGCTAGCGGGGGCCAAGAGACCCAGTACTTC
clone_size: NA; v_call: TRBV9; d_call: NA; j_call: TRBJ1-2; cdr3_aa: CASSVGSGGIYGYTF; cdr3_nt: TGTGCCAGCAGCGTAGGATCCGGGGGAATCTATGGCTACACCTTC
clone_size: once; v_call: TRBV23-1; d_call: TRBD1; j_call: TRBJ1-2; cdr3_aa: CASTGQGLGYTF; cdr3_nt: TGCGCCAGCACCGGACAGGGACTTGGCTACACCTTC
clone_size: NA; v_call: TRBV18; d_call: NA; j_call: TRBJ2-5; cdr3_aa: CASSSSGQETQYF; cdr3_nt: TGTGCCAGCTCATCGTCAGGCCAGGAGACCCAGTACTTC
clone_size: many; v_call: TRBV7-9; d_call: TRBD2; j_call: TRBJ2-5; cdr3_aa: CASRKGLALETQYF; cdr3_nt: TGTGCCAGCAGGAAAGGACTAGCTTTAGAGACCCAGTACTTC